This TCR beta chain was sequenced during a study of cytomegalovirus exposure and HLA in healthy donors. Produced via immunoSEQ multiplex PCR; TCRdb's table is partial and in-frame only. The sample lists over 250,000 clones; approximately 86% were seen once. The CDR3 extends over 13 amino acids. Germline loops: CDR1 SQVTM, CDR2 ANQGSEA. V lost 5 bases to trimming and J lost 5 bases; unmatched junction nucleotides: 6. Overall study findings and caveats: The study put 150 or so TCR beta chains on its list as cytomegalovirus-associated.

Worth noting for this clone: Its antigen is unknown.

From the roughly 110-subject validation cohort, which was separate from the roughly 680-subject first cohort, the donors were drawn. The origin of this receptor is a woman between 18 and 30 years old in good health and CMV-seronegative. What was sequenced was PBMCs. V is TRBV29-1 and J is TRBJ1-5; 7 nucleotides agree with TRBD1. The CDR3 protein is CSVLTGSDQPQHF. The CDR3 nucleotides are TGCAGCGTTTTGACAGGGTCGGATCAGCCCCAGCATTTT.